These 29 T cell receptor beta chains share one sample of origin, sequenced in a study of immune heterogeneity within non-small cell lung tumors. Template was bulk tumor genomic DNA, approximately 600 ng per sample. Multiple biopsies spaced far apart were taken from each primary tumor during surgery. The patients were newly diagnosed with non-small cell lung cancer, had not been treated, and had curative surgery. A first 10-cycle multiplex round used 32 V-gene and 13 J-gene primers on TCR beta CDR3. TCRdb passed the multiplex PCR reads through MiXCR, listing each CDR3 protein once. This table holds some 10,000 distinct CDR3 sequences, 25% to 30% found once. What was sequenced was lung tumor tissue. These receptors were taken from a man aged 45-60 years with non-small cell lung cancer.

This clonotype was seen many times. This sequence joins TRBV5-1 and TRBJ2-2, with 9 bases matching TRBD1. Germline V gene lookup returns CDR1 SGHRS and CDR2 YFSETQ. This CDR3 comprises 15 residues. Losses at the gene ends were 4 bases for V and 2 bases for J; bases not matched to a gene: 3. CDR3 region: CASSEDRGNTGELFF. The DNA of the CDR3 is TGCGCCAGCAGCGAGGACAGGGGAAACACCGGGGAGCTGTTTTTT.

This clonotype occurred a few times. The V gene is TRBV7-2, the J gene TRBJ2-7, with no clear D. The V gene lost 5 bases and the J gene lost 2 bases, with 7 bases spanning the gap. Germline values: CDR1 SGHTA, CDR2 FQGNSA. There are 12 residues in the CDR3. CDR3 sequence: CASSLVPYEQYF. For the CDR3, the DNA is TGTGCCAGCAGCCTCGTCCCCTACGAGCAGTACTTC.

The rearrangement uses TRBV10-3 and TRBJ2-3, with D unclear. The CDR3 runs 14 residues. Germline V gene data show CDR1 as ENHRY and CDR2 as SYGVKD. Trimming removed 11 bases at V and 1 base at J, with 16 bases between. For the CDR3, the DNA is TGTGCCTCCACCACCGGACCTCGCACAGATACGCAGTATTTT. This gives the protein CASTTGPRTDTQYF.

This clonotype is medium-sized within its sample. The J gene is TRBJ1-6, the V gene TRBV20-1; D unclear. The length of the CDR3 is 11 residues. Trimming pared 6 bases from V and 12 bases from J, leaving 12 bases between. Germline-derived CDR1 and CDR2 are DFQATT and SNEGSKA (reference sequence). CDR3 sequence: CSAKTRGPLHF. DNA of the CDR3: TGCAGTGCGAAGACCCGGGGACCCCTCCACTTT.

This clonotype was seen a handful of times. The chain has TRBV20-1 and TRBJ1-6, with no clear D. V was shortened by 0 bases and J by 7 bases, with 4 bases between the two germline ends. Germline-derived CDR1 and CDR2 are DFQATT and SNEGSKA (reference sequence). This CDR3 is built from 12 residues. In DNA, the CDR3 is TGCAGTGCTAGAGACCGGAATTCACCCCTCCACTTT. Residues: CSARDRNSPLHF.

A remark on this clonotype: An end of the junction does not agree with germline; a read error may underlie this. The chain has TRBV19 and TRBJ2-4; D is unclear. Germline CDR1 LNHDA, CDR2 SQIVND (reference sequence). The CDR3 is 19 amino acids. CDR3 coding DNA: TGTGCCAGTATTAGTTTTTGCGCTAACAGCCTCCTAACCAAAAACATTCAGTACTTT. Translating it yields CASISFCANSLLTKNIQYF.

At least ten counts were recorded for this clonotype. The chain couples TRBV6-1 to TRBJ2-1, with D hard to call. Per germline, CDR1 MNHNS and CDR2 SASEGT. V gave up 7 bases and J gave up 0 bases, with 13 bases separating them. This CDR3 contains 15 residues. CDR3 DNA: TGTGCCAGCACCCCACCCGGACGCTCCTACAATGAGCAGTTCTTC. This gives the protein CASTPPGRSYNEQFF.

This clonotype appeared many times. The chain combines TRBV18 with TRBJ1-1; a possible D gene is TRBD1 (6 bases). Germline V gene sequence: CDR1 KGHSH, CDR2 LQKENI. The CDR3 is 13 residues long. Trimming removed 3 bases at V and 7 bases at J, with 12 bases between. The chain's CDR3 is CASSPLRDNEAFF. The CDR3 DNA reads TGTGCCAGCTCACCTCTTAGGGACAATGAAGCTTTCTTT.

Details on this clonotype: A read error may explain this, as a much larger clone is one base away. This chain links TRBV6-2 or TRBV6-3 with TRBJ2-7; D is perhaps TRBD1 (5 bases). The CDR3 consists of 14 residues. Trimming pared 5 bases from V and 7 bases from J, leaving 18 bases between. Germline V gene sequence: CDR1 MNHEY, CDR2 SVGEGT. The CDR3 spells CASSGAGSRREQYF. The CDR3 bases are TGTGCCAGCAGTGGGGCTGGCTCGAGAAGGGAGCAGTACTTC.

This clonotype appeared a single time. The J gene is TRBJ2-5, the V gene TRBV4-2; D assignment may be TRBD1 or TRBD2 (5 bases each). The CDR3 covers 16 residues. Germline loops: CDR1 LGHNA, CDR2 YNFKEQ. Trimming stripped 1 base from V and 2 bases from J, with 14 bases between. CDR3 protein: CASSQGTGLRQETQYF. As DNA, the CDR3 is TGTGCCAGCAGCCAAGGAACGGGGCTGCGGCAAGAGACCCAGTACTTC.

A word on this clonotype: A much larger clone lies a single base off, so this may be a read error. This chain connects TRBV5-1 to TRBJ2-7; a possible D gene is TRBD1 (7 bases). The germline gives CDR1 SGHRS, CDR2 YFSETQ. The CDR3 contains 14 residues. The ends were cut back, 4 bases at V and 1 base at J, with 12 bases in the middle. The CDR3 region is CASSRGTVSYEQYF. CDR3 nucleotides: TGCGCCAGCAGCCGGGGGACAGTTTCCTACGAGCAGTACTTC.

This clonotype was seen a handful of times. The chain employs TRBV18 and TRBJ1-5, with no clear D. Germline V gives CDR1 KGHSH, CDR2 LQKENI. This CDR3 contains 14 residues. V was cut by 5 bases and J by 10 bases, with 18 bases left in between. Here the CDR3 DNA reads TGTGCCAGCTCATCCCGGGAGACGCAATCCCCCCAGCATTTT. Translating gives CASSSRETQSPQHF. Together with reference TRBV18 and TRBJ1-5, the CDR3 gives the full variable domain: NAGVMQNPRHLVRRRGQEARLRCSPMKGHSHVYWYRQLPEEGLKFMVYLQKENIIDESGMPKERFSAEFPKEGPSILRIQQVVRGDSAAYFCASSSRETQSPQHFGDGTRLSIL.

This chain joins TRBV20-1 and TRBJ2-2, with a tentative D call TRBD1 (6 bases). The length of the CDR3 is 17 residues. Germline V gene lookup returns CDR1 DFQATT and CDR2 SNEGSKA (reference sequence). The V end lost 0 bases, the J end lost 3 bases, and 17 bases lay between the germline ends. The CDR3 is CSARDRRQGKDTGELFF. CDR3 bases: TGCAGTGCTAGAGATCGGAGGCAGGGGAAGGACACCGGGGAGCTGTTTTTT.

This clonotype came up many times. This sequence joins TRBV19 and TRBJ1-3; D remains unclear. The V and J ends lost 7 bases and 0 bases respectively, with 7 bases between them. The CDR3 loop spans 13 amino acids. Germline loops: CDR1 LNHDA, CDR2 SQIVND (reference sequence). The CDR3 loop is CASIDRSGNTIYF. The CDR3 DNA is TGTGCCAGTATCGACCGCTCTGGAAACACCATATATTTT. Full variable domain (rest looked up from reference TRBV19 and TRBJ1-3): DGGITQSPKYLFRKEGQNVTLSCEQNLNHDAMYWYRQDPGQGLRLIYYSQIVNDFQKGDIAEGYSVSREKKESFPLTVTSAQKNPTAFYLCASIDRSGNTIYFGEGSWLTVV.

There are a few counts of this clonotype. V and J are TRBV28 and TRBJ1-1; D not resolved. Trimming shortened V by 3 bases and J by 1 base, and 6 bases separated the two germline ends. This CDR3 comprises 13 residues. CDR1 and CDR2 (germline): MDHEN, SYDVKM. CDR3 loop: CASSFGENTEAFF. The CDR3 DNA sequence: TGTGCCAGCAGTTTCGGGGAGAACACTGAAGCTTTCTTT. Using reference TRBV28 and TRBJ1-1 for the parts outside the CDR3, the full variable domain is DVKVTQSSRYLVKRTGEKVFLECVQDMDHENMFWYRQDPGLGLRLIYFSYDVKMKEKGDIPEGYSVSREKKERFSLILESASTNQTSMYLCASSFGENTEAFFGQGTRLTVV.

About this clonotype: This may come from a read error, since a much larger clone is one base off. V and J are TRBV20-1 and TRBJ2-7; 7 nucleotides align to TRBD2. The germline V gene encodes CDR1 DFQATT and CDR2 SNEGSKA (reference sequence). The length of the CDR3 is 14 residues. The CDR3 here is CSALVGLVRNDQYF. The CDR3 DNA is TGCAGTGCTCTAGTCGGACTAGTTAGAAACGACCAGTACTTC.

Worth noting for this clonotype: This could be a read error, since a much larger clone is one nucleotide away. This sequence joins TRBV30 and TRBJ1-4; TRBD1 might be the D (6 bases). This CDR3 spans 14 amino acids. V was shortened by 1 base and J by 10 bases, with 16 bases between the two germline ends. The germline V gene has CDR1 GTSNPN and CDR2 SVGIG (reference sequence). The CDR3 DNA sequence: TGTGCCTGGAGTGGGACAGTACTGGCCACAAAACTGTTTTTT. This encodes CAWSGTVLATKLFF.

In regard to this clonotype: At one end, the junction sequence differs from germline, possibly due to a read error. V and J are TRBV20-1 and TRBJ2-7; possible D gene TRBD2, 7 bases. CDR1 and CDR2 (germline): DFQATT, SNEGSKA (reference sequence). This CDR3 comprises 22 residues. CDR3 coding DNA: TGCAGTGCTAGAGCTACCAGTTGGGAGGGGGGTAGGTTTGAGGGAAGCTCCTTCGAGCAGTACTTC. Its translation: CSARATSWEGGRFEGSSFEQYF.

This clonotype is labeled as medium-sized. The genes are TRBV2 and TRBJ2-7; TRBD2 aligns across 9 bases. Germline-derived CDR1 and CDR2 are SNHLY and FYNNEI. This CDR3 has 14 residues. J gave up 2 bases and V 10 bases, and 9 bases lay outside the gene matches. Here the CDR3 DNA reads TGTGCCACCGATAGCGGGGGCCCTACCTACGAGCAGTACTTC. This sequence encodes CATDSGGPTYEQYF.

With respect to this clonotype: As the CDR3 is not closed by the conserved phenylalanine or tryptophan, this likely results from a read error. V gene TRBV6-6 combines with J gene TRBJ2-1, with TRBD1 identical over 7 bases. Germline assignment: CDR1 MNHNY and CDR2 SVGAGI (reference sequence). This CDR3 region has 15 residues. V was clipped by 5 bases and J by 6 bases; unmatched bases: 10. The CDR3 DNA reads TGTGCCAGCAGTGACCGGGACAGCTTTTCCAATGAGCAGTTCTTA. Protein product: CASSDRDSFSNEQFL.

Ten or more counts support this clonotype. This chain joins TRBV20-1 and TRBJ1-1, with TRBD1 as a possible D gene (6 bases). The germline gives CDR1 DFQATT, CDR2 SNEGSKA (reference sequence). Trimming stripped 8 bases from V and 4 bases from J, with 14 bases between. This CDR3 comprises 12 residues. DNA for the CDR3: TGCAGTATACAACAGGGTGGCACTGAAGCTTTCTTT. It is translated as CSIQQGGTEAFF.

The sample holds one count of this clonotype. This may be a read error, as it is one base from a much larger clone. The V call is TRBV20-1, the J call TRBJ2-3; D might be TRBD2 (6 bases). V was pared by 6 bases and J by 4 bases, with 17 bases between. Germline lookup yields CDR1 DFQATT and CDR2 SNEGSKA (reference sequence). The CDR3 has 14 residues. The CDR3: CSASSGEHSDTQYF. The CDR3 DNA reads as TGCAGTGCGTCCTCGGGGGAGCATTCAGATACGCAGTATTTT.

This clonotype was seen at least ten times. This chain uses TRBV10-3 with TRBJ1-1; TRBD1 matches at 7 bases. The CDR3 loop spans 16 amino acids. Losses at the gene ends were 0 bases for V and 4 bases for J; bases not matched to a gene: 8. Germline loops: CDR1 ENHRY, CDR2 SYGVKD. The CDR3 reads CAISESRTGSGTEAFF. The DNA for the CDR3 is TGTGCCATCAGTGAGTCAAGGACAGGTTCGGGCACTGAAGCTTTCTTT.

Regarding this clonotype: A single base separates this from a much larger clone, so it may be a read error. This CDR3 is missing its conserved last phenylalanine or tryptophan, likely due to a read error. V is TRBV2 and J is TRBJ2-7, with 10 bases that match TRBD1. Germline trimming cut 1 base from V and 5 bases from J; bases unmatched to any gene: 17. This CDR3 contains 19 residues. The germline gives CDR1 SNHLY, CDR2 FYNNEI. CDR3 DNA sequence: TGTGCCAGCAGTGAAGTCTCGCCGGGACAGGGGCCCGGTTATCACGAGCAGTACATC. It yields the protein CASSEVSPGQGPGYHEQYI.

This clonotype was counted a few times. The rearrangement links TRBV5-4 to TRBJ2-3; D is perhaps TRBD2 (6 bases). Per the germline V gene, CDR1 is SGHNT and CDR2 is YYREEE (reference sequence). The CDR3 spans 16 residues. V lost 1 base to trimming and J lost 0 bases, with 12 bases between them. CDR3 in amino acids: CASSLSPSDSTDTQYF. CDR3 DNA: TGTGCCAGCAGCTTGTCGCCTAGCGATAGCACAGATACGCAGTATTTT.

With regard to this clonotype: A much more abundant neighbour one base away suggests this may be a read error. J is TRBJ1-1 and V is TRBV15, with D maybe TRBD1 (6 bases). CDR1 is LNHNV, CDR2 YYDKDF, per germline (reference sequence). The CDR3 extends over 14 amino acids. The V end lost 7 bases, the J end lost 2 bases, and 14 bases lay between the germline ends. The CDR3 loop is CATIRGGFNTEAFF. The CDR3 DNA reads as TGTGCCACCATCAGGGGAGGGTTTAACACTGAAGCTTTCTTT.

The chain combines TRBV4-1 with TRBJ1-5, with D maybe TRBD1 (5 bases). The CDR3 contains 13 residues. V shed 5 bases and J shed 10 bases, with 15 bases lying between them. CDR1 is MGHRA and CDR2 is YSYEKL in the germline V gene. The CDR3 reads CASSTLEGTPQHF. CDR3 in DNA: TGCGCCAGCAGCACTTTAGAGGGGACCCCCCAGCATTTT.

This clonotype has only a few counts. The chain recombines TRBV4-2 with TRBJ2-1; 8 positions agree with TRBD2. Germline values: CDR1 LGHNA, CDR2 YNFKEQ. CDR3 length: 16 amino acids. The V gene end was trimmed by 5 bases and the J gene end by 5 bases; junction bases not matched to a gene: 11. CDR3 amino acids: CASSANGGGINNEQFF. CDR3 DNA sequence: TGTGCCAGCAGCGCAAACGGGGGGGGCATTAACAATGAGCAGTTCTTC.

This clonotype turned up a few times. The rearrangement links TRBV2 to TRBJ1-1, with unresolved D. CDR1 and CDR2 from the germline V gene are SNHLY and FYNNEI. V was cut by 6 bases and J by 0 bases, with 8 bases left in between. This CDR3 is built from 13 residues. The CDR3 sequence: CASRPWVNTEAFF. The CDR3 coding sequence is TGTGCCAGCAGGCCATGGGTGAACACTGAAGCTTTCTTT. The complete variable domain, with remaining parts taken from reference TRBV2 and TRBJ1-1, reads EPEVTQTPSHQVTQMGQEVILRCVPISNHLYFYWYRQILGQKVEFLVSFYNNEISEKSEIFDDQFSVERPDGSNFTLKIRSTKLEDSAMYFCASRPWVNTEAFFGQGTRLTVV.